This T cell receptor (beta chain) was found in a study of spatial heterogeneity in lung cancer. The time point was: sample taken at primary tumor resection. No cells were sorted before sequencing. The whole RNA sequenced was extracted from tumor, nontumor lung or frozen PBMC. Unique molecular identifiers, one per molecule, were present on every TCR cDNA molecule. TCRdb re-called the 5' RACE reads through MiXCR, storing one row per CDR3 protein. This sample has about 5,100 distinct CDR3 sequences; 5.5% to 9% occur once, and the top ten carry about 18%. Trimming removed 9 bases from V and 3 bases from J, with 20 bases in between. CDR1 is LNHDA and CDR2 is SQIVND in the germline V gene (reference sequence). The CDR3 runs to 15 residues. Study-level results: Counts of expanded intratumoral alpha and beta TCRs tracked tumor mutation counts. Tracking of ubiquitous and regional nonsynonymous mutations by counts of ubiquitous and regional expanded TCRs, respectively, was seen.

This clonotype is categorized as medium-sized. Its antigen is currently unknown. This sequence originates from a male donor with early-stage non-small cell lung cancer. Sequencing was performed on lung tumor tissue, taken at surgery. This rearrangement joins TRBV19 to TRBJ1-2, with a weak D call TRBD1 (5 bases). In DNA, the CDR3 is TGTGCCAGCATCCCAGAATCTGACAGCTACTATGGCTACACCTTC. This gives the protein CASIPESDSYYGYTF.